The present entry profiles one T cell receptor (beta chain) with its context. This clone occurred many times. Its antigen is not yet known. No quality values exist for individual bases; no much larger clone is one base distant. The data stem from a study of metastatic and nonmetastatic thyroid tumors (TCRdb year 2020). General notes on the study: Repertoires from peripheral blood and from tumor or nodule tissue samples of malignant and benign thyroid patients were compared. Overall study results and their limits: In both blood and tumor samples, TCR beta diversity was reported to be significantly higher in malignant tumors than in benign nodules.

Library construction relied on PCR. TCRdb shows the sequencer as Illumina HiSeq 4000. High-throughput sequencing was used to profile the CDR3 region of the TCR beta-chain in every patient. In the source study's methods: CDR3 differences across clinicopathological groups were used to build a classifier for discriminating distant-metastatic papillary thyroid cancer patients. Repertoire diversity was assessed with the Shannon index, and tumor-blood repertoire similarity with the Morisita-Horn index. TCRdb reprocessing: public reads trimmed at Q25 with fastp, clones called with MiXCR, in-frame beta chains kept. TCRdb, not the authors, supplied the V and J calls. Counted in this sample were about 92,000 clones; under 15% of them appeared once. Of the sample, roughly 3.9% falls within the top ten clones. None of the patients had been given any treatment before thyroid surgery. Using T-cell receptor beta sequencing, the researchers looked back retrospectively at clinical samples from patients, gathered between about 2011 and 2018.

The CDR3 numbers 12 residues from cysteine through phenylalanine. Only the CDR3 portion is preserved as DNA: 36 bases, with reading frame beginning at the first base. The junction carries 9 bases between V and J, which are trimmed by 0 bases and 7 bases respectively. Taken from the germline V gene (reference sequence), the CDR1 and CDR2 loops are GTSNPN and SVGIG. Sequencing used blood. The sequence was obtained from a female donor with papillary thyroid cancer or a benign thyroid nodule (not recorded which). Some clones in this sample may be carry-over from other donors' samples. In this chain, TRBV30 is recombined with TRBJ1-2; no D gene can be assigned with confidence. The CDR3 in this case is CAWSVPWGGYTF. The nucleotides are TGTGCCTGGAGTGTACCTTGGGGTGGCTACACCTTC.